This T cell receptor (beta chain) appears in the sequencing data of a study of cytomegalovirus exposure and HLA in healthy donors. Researchers ran the PCR with 60 Vbeta and 13 Jbeta primers. Clones were sequenced by immunoSEQ multiplex PCR, and TCRdb holds only the in-frame ones, with some missing. The sample carries 160,000 or so clones, roughly four fifths recorded once. The TCR comes from a female donor in good health and CMV-seronegative. Sequencing was done on a sample of PBMCs.

CDR3 sequence reads: CASSPRGQGIHEQFF. CDR3 nucleotide sequence: TGTGCCAGCAGCCCAAGAGGCCAGGGGATCCATGAGCAGTTCTTC. The rearrangement links TRBV11-3 to TRBJ2-1; D possibly corresponds to TRBD1 (6 bases). Germline V gives CDR1 SGHNT, CDR2 YENEEA. Trimming stripped 5 bases from V and 8 bases from J, with 19 bases between. The CDR3 extends over 15 amino acids.